This T cell receptor beta chain was sequenced in a study of glioma-infiltrating T cells. Across the whole study: Blood libraries targeted about 4- to 11-fold coverage of about a million T cells.

Amplification of TCR alpha and beta CDR3 regions from RNA used iRepertoire nested multiplex PCR. TCRdb recomputed calls from the multiplex PCR reads with MiXCR, one row per CDR3 protein. This table has a few hundred thousand distinct CDR3 sequences, 35% to 45% appearing once. The CDR3 is 15 amino acids. J gave up 5 bases and V 8 bases, and 13 bases lay outside the gene matches. Germline loops: CDR1 SGHNT, CDR2 YYREEE (reference sequence). For this clonotype: What it binds is unknown.

Findings and caveats of the study: Gliomas, especially low-grade, showed above-expected tissue-blood divergence; non-neoplastic patients showed below. Shared blood CDR3 signature motifs marked patients with low tissue-blood divergence.

The TCR originated in a human donor with low-grade glioma or glioblastoma, undergoing nonglioma brain surgery, or in good health (not recorded which). The chain has TRBV5-4 and TRBJ2-5; 9 bases match TRBD1. The sample taken for sequencing was glioma tissue, nonneoplastic brain tissue, or PBMCs (not recorded which). CDR3 DNA: TGTGCCAGTTCTGAAGGGACAGGGTTGAGGGAGACCCAGTACTTC. It yields the protein CASSEGTGLRETQYF.